The 30 T cell receptor beta chains reported below all come from one sample, sequenced in a study of cytomegalovirus exposure and HLA in healthy donors. The PCR was carried out with 60 Vbeta primers and 13 Jbeta primers. Repertoires were generated with immunoSEQ multiplex PCR, while TCRdb's copy carries only in-frame clones and drops some. The sample holds some 180,000 clones, roughly 13% seen once. Sample: PBMCs. The source of these receptors is a man aged 50-59 years in good health and CMV-seropositive.

This clone was observed once. The chain carries TRBV4-1 and TRBJ2-7, with D perhaps TRBD1 (5 bases). V lost 2 bases and J 6 bases, leaving 14 bases between the germline ends. The germline V gene encodes CDR1 MGHRA and CDR2 YSYEKL. The CDR3 is made up of 14 amino acids. The CDR3 region is CASSQWQGSGEQYF. Written as DNA, the CDR3 is TGCGCCAGCAGCCAATGGCAGGGAAGTGGCGAGCAGTACTTC.

The chain uses TRBV7-9 and TRBJ2-1, with TRBD1 identical over 8 bases. CDR3 length: 15 amino acids. From germline, CDR1 is SEHNR and CDR2 FQNEAQ (reference sequence). Germline trimming cut 5 bases from V and 5 bases from J; bases unmatched to any gene: 8. The CDR3 DNA sequence: TGTGCCAGCAGCCAACCCGGGACAGGAAACAATGAGCAGTTCTTC. It yields the protein CASSQPGTGNNEQFF.

This clone has only a few counts. The V call is TRBV30, the J call TRBJ2-5; maybe TRBD1 (6 bases). Germline CDR1 is GTSNPN and CDR2 is SVGIG (reference sequence). V dropped 4 bases and J dropped 5 bases, with 14 bases sitting between them. This CDR3 spans 13 amino acids. The CDR3 nucleotides read TGTGCCTGGAACCAGGGGTTCCGGGAGACCCAGTACTTC. As protein: CAWNQGFRETQYF.

The rearrangement links TRBV10-3 to TRBJ2-2, with D unclear. The CDR3 totals 15 residues. The germline CDR1 and CDR2 sequences are ENHRY and SYGVKD. Deletions cut 4 bases from V and 0 bases from J, with 9 bases between. The CDR3 DNA is TGTGCCATCAGTGCTTTTCAGGCGAACACCGGGGAGCTGTTTTTT. It specifies CAISAFQANTGELFF.

This clone was detected a few times. J is TRBJ2-3 and V is TRBV5-4; the match to TRBD1 covers 7 bases. Germline CDR1 SGHNT, CDR2 YYREEE (reference sequence). The V and J ends lost 5 bases and 3 bases, in that order; junction bases with no gene match: 6. The CDR3 is 14 residues long. CDR3 sequence (DNA): TGTGCCAGCAGTAGGGCAGGGGGAACAGATACGCAGTATTTT. Translated: CASSRAGGTDTQYF.

The V and J genes are TRBV28 and TRBJ1-5, with D uncertain. V was cut by 10 bases and J by 0 bases, with 16 bases left in between. The CDR3 has 15 amino acids. CDR1 is MDHEN, CDR2 SYDVKM, per germline. CDR3 nucleotides: TGTGCCATCCAGTGGGAGGGTGATAGCAATCAGCCCCAGCATTTT. Its protein is CAIQWEGDSNQPQHF.

The rearrangement links TRBV6-5 to TRBJ2-5; no reliable D call. The V end lost 2 bases, the J end lost 5 bases, and 6 bases lay between the germline ends. The CDR3 contains 12 residues. CDR1 and CDR2 (germline): MNHEY, SVGAGI. The CDR3 loop reads CASSYVLETQYF. For the CDR3, the DNA is TGTGCCAGCAGTTACGTACTGGAGACCCAGTACTTC.

The chain couples TRBV4-3 to TRBJ2-1; D gene ambiguous. Between the trimmed V and J ends, which lost 2 bases and 5 bases, there was a span of 7 bases. Germline CDR1 LGHNA, CDR2 YSLEER. This CDR3 is built from 13 residues. The DNA for the CDR3 is TGCGCCAGCAGCCAACTCAGAAACAATGAGCAGTTCTTC. Encoded protein: CASSQLRNNEQFF.

This clone was detected only a few times. J is TRBJ1-6 and V is TRBV19, with 11 bases lining up with TRBD1. CDR1 and CDR2 (germline): LNHDA, SQIVND (reference sequence). The junction had 12 bases not matched to a gene; V was cut back by 5 bases and J by 9 bases. CDR3 length: 17 amino acids. CDR3: CASSPEGWTGGLSPLHF. The CDR3 DNA is TGTGCCAGTAGTCCGGAAGGATGGACAGGGGGCCTTTCACCCCTCCACTTT. The variable domain in full, with the rest retrieved from reference TRBV19 and TRBJ1-6, is DGGITQSPKYLFRKEGQNVTLSCEQNLNHDAMYWYRQDPGQGLRLIYYSQIVNDFQKGDIAEGYSVSREKKESFPLTVTSAQKNPTAFYLCASSPEGWTGGLSPLHFGNGTRLTVT.

The chain is built from TRBV6-5 and TRBJ2-1; 8 bases are shared with TRBD2. Germline trimming cut 6 bases from V and 7 bases from J; bases unmatched to any gene: 11. CDR1 is MNHEY and CDR2 is SVGAGI in the germline V gene. CDR3 length: 15 amino acids. DNA for the CDR3: TGTGCCAGCAGCAACGGGGGGGCCTTAAGTAATGAGCAGTTCTTC. It is translated as CASSNGGALSNEQFF.

A few counts support this clone. The V call is TRBV7-9, the J call TRBJ2-2; no definite D call. V gave up 5 bases and J gave up 7 bases, with 5 bases separating them. Germline lookup yields CDR1 SEHNR and CDR2 FQNEAQ (reference sequence). The CDR3 is 11 amino acids. The CDR3 here is CASSRDGELFF. Written as DNA, the CDR3 is TGTGCCAGCAGCAGAGACGGGGAGCTGTTTTTT.

The chain links TRBV9 to TRBJ1-2; the D is unclear. This CDR3 contains 9 residues. Per the germline V gene, CDR1 is SGDLS and CDR2 is YYNGEE. CDR3 region: CSRNYGYTF. In DNA, the CDR3 is TGTTCGAGGAACTATGGCTACACCTTC. The full variable domain, with the rest looked up from reference TRBV9 and TRBJ1-2, is DSGVTQTPKHLITATGQRVTLRCSPRSGDLSVYWYQQSLDQGLQFLIQYYNGEERAKGNILERFSAQQFPDLHSELNLSSLELGDSALYFCSRNYGYTFGSGTRLTVV.

This clone was counted between two and nine times. The chain carries TRBV7-8 and TRBJ1-3, with 7 nucleotides matching TRBD1. The CDR3 has 15 amino acids. V lost 2 bases and J lost 4; bases outside the gene matches: 5. Germline V gene sequence: CDR1 SGHVS, CDR2 FQNEAQ. Here the CDR3 DNA reads TGTGCCAGCAGCTTAAGGCAGGGGGGAGGAAACACCATATATTTT. Translated, it gives CASSLRQGGGNTIYF.

The chain carries TRBV2 and TRBJ2-5; possibly TRBD1 for D (5 bases). Germline V gives CDR1 SNHLY, CDR2 FYNNEI. The CDR3 has 15 amino acids. Trimming pared 5 bases from V and 2 bases from J, leaving 15 bases between. CDR3 region: CASSRTRQTQETQYF. In DNA, the CDR3 is TGTGCCAGCAGTCGCACTCGACAGACTCAAGAGACCCAGTACTTC.

The rearrangement uses TRBV15 and TRBJ1-1, with a possible D match to TRBD1 (5 bases). The ends were cut back, 3 bases at V and 6 bases at J, with 11 bases in the middle. Germline V gene lookup returns CDR1 LNHNV and CDR2 YYDKDF (reference sequence). This CDR3 contains 13 residues. The CDR3 nucleotides are TGTGCCACCAGCAGTCCAGGGTCACCTGAAGCTTTCTTT. Translation: CATSSPGSPEAFF.

This clone was seen a few times. This chain links TRBV5-1 with TRBJ2-1; TRBD2 might be the D (5 bases). Trimming took off 0 bases at V and 6 bases at J, with 16 bases between the two ends. The CDR3 loop spans 16 amino acids. Germline assignment: CDR1 SGHRS and CDR2 YFSETQ. The CDR3 here is CASSLALDLDVNEQFF. The CDR3 DNA is TGCGCCAGCAGCTTGGCCTTGGACTTAGACGTCAATGAGCAGTTCTTC.

This clone was observed a handful of times. The chain has TRBV29-1 and TRBJ2-5; 8 bases fit TRBD1. CDR1 and CDR2 from the germline V gene are SQVTM and ANQGSEA. V trimming: 1 base; J trimming: 2 bases; junction bases outside the gene matches: 6. The CDR3 contains 15 residues. The chain's CDR3 is CSVEAGGAYQETQYF. The CDR3 DNA follows: TGCAGCGTTGAAGCAGGGGGCGCATATCAAGAGACCCAGTACTTC.

This clone showed up just a few times. V is TRBV7-2 and J is TRBJ2-3; tentative D call: TRBD2 (5 bases). In germline, CDR1 is SGHTA, CDR2 FQGNSA. CDR3 length equals 13 residues. Trimming removed 5 bases from V and 5 bases from J, with 11 bases in between. CDR3: CASSPGMGDTQYF. The CDR3, as DNA: TGTGCCAGCAGCCCGGGGATGGGAGATACGCAGTATTTT.

CDR3 amino acids: CASSARGGQYNSPLHF. The CDR3 coding sequence is TGTGCCAGTAGTGCCCGGGGAGGACAATATAATTCACCCCTCCACTTT. The chain couples TRBV19 to TRBJ1-6, with D possibly TRBD1 on 5 matching bases. V lost 5 bases and J 4 bases, leaving 15 bases between the germline ends. This CDR3 spans 16 amino acids. The germline CDR1 and CDR2 sequences are LNHDA and SQIVND (reference sequence).

The rearrangement links TRBV28 to TRBJ1-1, with a weak D call TRBD1 (6 bases). Per germline, CDR1 MDHEN and CDR2 SYDVKM. V gave up 10 bases and J gave up 3 bases, with 9 bases separating them. CDR3 length equals 11 residues. This chain's CDR3 is CATKGDTEAFF. The CDR3 nucleotides read TGTGCCACCAAGGGGGACACTGAAGCTTTCTTT.

This clone was picked up a small number of times. This chain links TRBV29-1 with TRBJ2-3; D is perhaps TRBD2 (7 bases). Trimming removed 2 bases at V and 1 base at J, with 13 bases between. The CDR3 sequence is 15 residues long. The germline CDR1 and CDR2 sequences are SQVTM and ANQGSEA. The CDR3 reads CSVEKGGAGTDTQYF. The CDR3 DNA is TGCAGCGTTGAAAAGGGGGGGGCGGGCACAGATACGCAGTATTTT.

V and J are TRBV5-1 and TRBJ2-3; unclear D gene. The germline CDR1 and CDR2 sequences are SGHRS and YFSETQ. With 0 bases removed from V and 4 bases from J, the gap between germline ends came to 12 bases. The CDR3 is 15 amino acids. The DNA for the CDR3 is TGCGCCAGCAGCTTGGTAGCCTCTAAGGCAGATACGCAGTATTTT. It translates to CASSLVASKADTQYF.

The rearrangement links TRBV13 to TRBJ1-1; a weak D match, TRBD1 (6 bases). The CDR3 sequence is 13 residues long. V lost 0 bases, J lost 6 bases, and 8 bases lay in between. Germline CDR1 reads PRHDT; CDR2 reads FYEKMQ (reference sequence). The DNA of the CDR3 is TGTGCCAGCAGCTTAGGTGGGGGCGCTGAAGCTTTCTTT. Translating it yields CASSLGGGAEAFF.

CDR3 nucleotides: TGTGCCAGCAGTTTAGGAGGGGTCGGTCAGCCCCAGCATTTT. Encoded protein: CASSLGGVGQPQHF. The rearrangement uses TRBV27 and TRBJ1-5; TRBD1 might be the D (5 bases). V lost 2 bases, J lost 6 bases, and 11 bases lay in between. This CDR3 region has 14 residues. In germline, CDR1 is MNHEY, CDR2 SMNVEV (reference sequence).

This clone was seen more than once but under ten times. The V gene is TRBV5-4, the J gene TRBJ2-6; 7 bases are a match to TRBD1. CDR3 size: 19 residues. Per the germline V gene, CDR1 is SGHNT and CDR2 is YYREEE (reference sequence). Unmatched junction bases numbered 16, after V lost 3 bases and J lost 4 bases. The DNA for the CDR3 is TGTGCCAGCAGCTCGGGGTTGACAGGGATCATATCCGGGGCCAACGTCCTGACTTTC. Translated: CASSSGLTGIISGANVLTF. The full variable domain, with the rest looked up from reference TRBV5-4 and TRBJ2-6, is ETGVTQSPTHLIKTRGQQVTLRCSSQSGHNTVSWYQQALGQGPQFIFQYYREEENGRGNFPPRFSGLQFPNYSSELNVNALELDDSALYLCASSSGLTGIISGANVLTFGAGSRLTVL.

This clone occurred a few times. This chain links TRBV4-3 with TRBJ1-4; D is undetermined. The V gene lost 0 bases and the J gene lost 0 bases, with 14 bases spanning the gap. The CDR3 sequence is 18 residues long. Germline V gives CDR1 LGHNA, CDR2 YSLEER. In DNA, the CDR3 is TGCGCCAGCAGCCAAGATGAGGGTATCGCCGCAACTAATGAAAAACTGTTTTTT. It is translated as CASSQDEGIAATNEKLFF.

CDR3 residues: CASSPGQADVNEKLFF. CDR3 nucleotide sequence: TGTGCCAGCTCACCCGGACAGGCAGACGTTAATGAAAAACTGTTTTTT. The genes are TRBV18 and TRBJ1-4, with TRBD1 matching 7 bases. CDR1 KGHSH and CDR2 LQKENI come from the germline V gene. The V segment lost 3 bases and the J segment 4 bases; nucleotides outside the gene matches: 8. This CDR3 has 16 residues. Full variable domain (missing parts from reference TRBV18 and TRBJ1-4): NAGVMQNPRHLVRRRGQEARLRCSPMKGHSHVYWYRQLPEEGLKFMVYLQKENIIDESGMPKERFSAEFPKEGPSILRIQQVVRGDSAAYFCASSPGQADVNEKLFFGSGTQLSVL.

The chain couples TRBV5-1 to TRBJ2-1; 7 nucleotides agree with TRBD1. The CDR3 extends over 14 amino acids. Germline V gene data show CDR1 as SGHRS and CDR2 as YFSETQ. The ends lost 3 bases at V and 4 bases at J; junction bases unmatched: 4. The CDR3 is CASSWGQTYNEQFF. The DNA of the CDR3 is TGCGCCAGCAGCTGGGGACAGACTTACAATGAGCAGTTCTTC.

Turning to this clone: One end of the junction varies from germline; a read error may be responsible. This sequence joins TRBV7-7 and TRBJ2-2; weak D call: TRBD2 (5 bases). The CDR3 has 16 residues. The germline CDR1 and CDR2 sequences are SSHAT and FNYEAQ (reference sequence). DNA of the CDR3: TGTGCTAGCAGCTTACGGGAACAGAGGAACACCGGGGAGCTGTTTTTT. Residues: CASSLREQRNTGELFF.

This clone was seen only a few times. The V gene is TRBV5-4, the J gene TRBJ2-5; 8 bases align to TRBD2. This CDR3 contains 15 residues. Germline V gene sequence: CDR1 SGHNT, CDR2 YYREEE (reference sequence). V trimming: 4 bases; J trimming: 1 base; junction bases outside the gene matches: 6. The CDR3: CASSPTGGSQETQYF. CDR3 DNA: TGTGCCAGCAGCCCCACGGGAGGGTCCCAAGAGACCCAGTACTTC.